The T cell receptor (beta chain) under discussion was sequenced for a study of cytomegalovirus exposure and HLA in healthy donors. Use of 60 Vbeta and 13 Jbeta primers characterized the PCR. Profiled with immunoSEQ multiplex PCR; TCRdb holds only in-frame clones, not every one. The sample includes over 150,000 clones, 75% to 80% seen only once; the top ten take approximately 2.9%. The CDR3 is made up of 15 amino acids. The germline V gene has CDR1 LNHDA and CDR2 SQIVND (reference sequence). The junction had 12 bases not matched to a gene; V was cut back by 7 bases and J by 9 bases. The chain employs TRBV19 and TRBJ2-1; 10 positions match TRBD2. Source material: PBMCs. This TCR derives from a woman aged 40 to 55 in good health and CMV-seropositive. The CDR3 protein is CASTYLSGGVSEQFF. The DNA for the CDR3 is TGTGCCAGTACCTATCTCAGCGGGGGGGTCAGTGAGCAGTTCTTC. The complete variable domain, with remaining parts taken from reference TRBV19 and TRBJ2-1, reads DGGITQSPKYLFRKEGQNVTLSCEQNLNHDAMYWYRQDPGQGLRLIYYSQIVNDFQKGDIAEGYSVSREKKESFPLTVTSAQKNPTAFYLCASTYLSGGVSEQFFGPGTRLTVL.